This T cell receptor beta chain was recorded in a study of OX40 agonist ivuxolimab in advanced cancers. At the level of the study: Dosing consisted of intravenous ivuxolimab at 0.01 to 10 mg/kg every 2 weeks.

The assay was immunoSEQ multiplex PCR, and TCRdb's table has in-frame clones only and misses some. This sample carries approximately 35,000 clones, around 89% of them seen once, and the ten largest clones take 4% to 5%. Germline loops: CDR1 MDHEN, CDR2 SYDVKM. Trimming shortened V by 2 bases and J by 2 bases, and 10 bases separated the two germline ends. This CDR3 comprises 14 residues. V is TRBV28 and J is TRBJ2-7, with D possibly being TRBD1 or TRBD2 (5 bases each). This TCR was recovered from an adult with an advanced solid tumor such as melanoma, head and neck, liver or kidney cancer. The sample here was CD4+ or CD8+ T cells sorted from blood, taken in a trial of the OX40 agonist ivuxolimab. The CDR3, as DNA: TGTGCCAGCAGTTTACGGGGACCCCCCTACGAGCAGTACTTC. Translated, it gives CASSLRGPPYEQYF.